The clone carrying this T cell receptor beta chain is medium-sized. The data originate from a study of metastatic and nonmetastatic thyroid tumors. V lost 0 bases and J lost 1; bases outside the gene matches: 5. CDR3 length: 17 amino acids. Germline CDR1 reads SGHTA; CDR2 reads FQGNSA. TCRdb re-called the PCR reads through MiXCR. The sample yields fewer than 8,000 clones, 15% to 20% seen once. Thyroid surgery had not been preceded by any treatment in any patient. Sequencing was done on a sample of adjacent normal tissue. The sequence was collected from a female donor with papillary thyroid cancer or a benign thyroid nodule (not recorded which). Some clones in this sample may be carry-over from other donors' samples. The chain links TRBV7-2 to TRBJ1-5; TRBD1 matches at 8 bases. The CDR3 is CASSLAVGQGSNQPQHF. The CDR3 bases are TGTGCCAGCAGCTTAGCCGTAGGACAGGGCAGCAATCAGCCCCAGCATTTT.